The clone carrying this T cell receptor beta chain occurred a few times. What it binds is not known. A read error may account for a junction end that differs from germline. This entry belongs to a study of CD8+CD57+ T cells in acquired aplastic anemia. Study-level information: Mean DNA quantity obtained from sorted CD4+ and CD8+ cells was about 3 ug.

Study conclusions and caveats: There were roughly 30 CD8+ CDR3 sequences that occurred in both patients and controls. CD8+ Simpson's diversity showed no significant patient-control difference.

The use of genomic DNA as template underpinned the TCR beta VDJ and CDR3 profiling. TCRdb analysed the reads with MiXCR anew, one entry per CDR3 protein. The sample includes some 200,000 distinct CDR3 sequences, over 60% of them seen just once. Per germline, CDR1 MRHNA and CDR2 SNTAGT. This CDR3 comprises 18 residues. The receptor was derived from a human donor in good health. The specimen was sorted CD4+, CD8+, or CD8+CD57+ T cells (not recorded which) from PBMCs. The genes are TRBV6-4 and TRBJ2-3; D might be TRBD2 (5 bases). The DNA of the CDR3 is TGTGCCAGCAGTTACTCGGCGAGTGAGGGCGCCAACGCAGATACGCAGTATTTT. It specifies CASSYSASEGANADTQYF.